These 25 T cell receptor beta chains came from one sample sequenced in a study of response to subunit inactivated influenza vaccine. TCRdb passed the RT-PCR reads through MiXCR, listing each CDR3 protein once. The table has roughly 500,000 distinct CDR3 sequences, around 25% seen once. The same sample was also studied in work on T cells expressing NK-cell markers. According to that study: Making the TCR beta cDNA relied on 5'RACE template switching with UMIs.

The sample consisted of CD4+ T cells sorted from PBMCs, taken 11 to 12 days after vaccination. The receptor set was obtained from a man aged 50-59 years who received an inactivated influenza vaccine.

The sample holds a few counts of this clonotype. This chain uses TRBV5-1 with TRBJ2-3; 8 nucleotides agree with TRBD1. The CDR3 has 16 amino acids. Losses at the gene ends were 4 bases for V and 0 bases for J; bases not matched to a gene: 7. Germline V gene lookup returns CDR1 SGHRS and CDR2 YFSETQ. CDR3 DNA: TGCGCCAGCAGCGACAGGGGTAGGCCAAGCACAGATACGCAGTATTTT. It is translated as CASSDRGRPSTDTQYF.

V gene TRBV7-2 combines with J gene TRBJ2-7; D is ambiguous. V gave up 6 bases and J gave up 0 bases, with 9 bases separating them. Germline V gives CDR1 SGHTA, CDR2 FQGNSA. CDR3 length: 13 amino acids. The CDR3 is CASSNTVSYEQYF. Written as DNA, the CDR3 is TGTGCCAGCAGTAACACAGTCTCCTACGAGCAGTACTTC.

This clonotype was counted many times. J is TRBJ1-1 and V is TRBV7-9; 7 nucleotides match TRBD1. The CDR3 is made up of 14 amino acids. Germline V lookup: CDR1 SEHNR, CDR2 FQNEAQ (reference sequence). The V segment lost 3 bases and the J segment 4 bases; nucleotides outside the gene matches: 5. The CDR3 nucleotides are TGTGCCAGCAGCTTGACAGGGTTGGGCACTGAAGCTTTCTTT. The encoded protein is CASSLTGLGTEAFF. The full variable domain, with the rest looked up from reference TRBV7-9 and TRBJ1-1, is DTGVSQNPRHKITKRGQNVTFRCDPISEHNRLYWYRQTLGQGPEFLTYFQNEAQLEKSRLLSDRFSAERPKGSFSTLEIQRTEQGDSAMYLCASSLTGLGTEAFFGQGTRLTVV.

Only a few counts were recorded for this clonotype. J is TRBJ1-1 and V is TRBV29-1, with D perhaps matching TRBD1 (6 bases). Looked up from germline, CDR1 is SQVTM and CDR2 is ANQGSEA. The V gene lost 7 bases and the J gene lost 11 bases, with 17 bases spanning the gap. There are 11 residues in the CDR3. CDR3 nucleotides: TGCAGCGGCTCGTCGGGGGCTGCGGCTTTCTTT. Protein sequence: CSGSSGAAAFF.

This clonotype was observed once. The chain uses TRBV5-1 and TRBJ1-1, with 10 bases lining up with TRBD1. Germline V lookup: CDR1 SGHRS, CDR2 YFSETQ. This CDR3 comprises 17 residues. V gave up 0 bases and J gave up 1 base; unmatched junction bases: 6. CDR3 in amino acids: CASSLGFRTGGNTEAFF. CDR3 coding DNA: TGCGCCAGCAGCTTGGGGTTCCGGACAGGGGGGAACACTGAAGCTTTCTTT.

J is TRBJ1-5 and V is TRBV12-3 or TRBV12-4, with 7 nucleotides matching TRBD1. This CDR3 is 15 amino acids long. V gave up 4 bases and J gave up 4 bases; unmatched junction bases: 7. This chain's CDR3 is CASSSPTGRNQPQHF. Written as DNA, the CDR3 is TGTGCCAGCAGTTCGCCGACAGGGAGGAATCAGCCCCAGCATTTT.

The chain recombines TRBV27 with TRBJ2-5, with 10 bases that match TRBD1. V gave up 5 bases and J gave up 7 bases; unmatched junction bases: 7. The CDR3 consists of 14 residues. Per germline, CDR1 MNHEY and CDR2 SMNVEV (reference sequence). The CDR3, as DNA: TGTGCCAGCAGTCGTCGACAGGGGGCAGGGACCCAGTACTTC. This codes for CASSRRQGAGTQYF.

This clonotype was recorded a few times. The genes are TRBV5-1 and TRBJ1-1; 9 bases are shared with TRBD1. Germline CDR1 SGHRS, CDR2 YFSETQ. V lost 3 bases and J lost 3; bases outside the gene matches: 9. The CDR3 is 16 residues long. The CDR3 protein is CASSWNLQGAYTEAFF. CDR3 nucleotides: TGCGCCAGCAGCTGGAATCTACAGGGGGCTTACACTGAAGCTTTCTTT.

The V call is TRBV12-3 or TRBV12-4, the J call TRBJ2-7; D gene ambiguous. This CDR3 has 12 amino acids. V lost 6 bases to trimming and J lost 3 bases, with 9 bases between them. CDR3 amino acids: CASRGRRYEQYF. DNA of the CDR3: TGTGCCAGCAGGGGTCGACGCTACGAGCAGTACTTC.

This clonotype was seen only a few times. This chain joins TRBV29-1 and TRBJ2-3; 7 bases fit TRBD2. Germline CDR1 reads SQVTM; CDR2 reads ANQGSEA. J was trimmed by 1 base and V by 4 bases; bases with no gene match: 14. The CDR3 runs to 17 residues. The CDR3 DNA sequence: TGCAGCGTTGTAAGCGGGGCGGGAGAGAGGGGCACAGATACGCAGTATTTT. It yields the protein CSVVSGAGERGTDTQYF.

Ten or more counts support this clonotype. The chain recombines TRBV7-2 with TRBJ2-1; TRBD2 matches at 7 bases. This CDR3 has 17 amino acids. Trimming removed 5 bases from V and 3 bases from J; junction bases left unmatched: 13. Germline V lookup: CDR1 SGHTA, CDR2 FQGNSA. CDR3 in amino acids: CASSIGGGGSFYNEQFF. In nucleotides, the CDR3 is TGTGCCAGCAGCATAGGCGGTGGCGGGAGTTTCTACAATGAGCAGTTCTTC.

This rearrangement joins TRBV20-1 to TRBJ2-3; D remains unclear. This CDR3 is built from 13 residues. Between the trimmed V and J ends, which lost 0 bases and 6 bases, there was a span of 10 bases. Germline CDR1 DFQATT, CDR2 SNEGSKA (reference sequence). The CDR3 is CSARDPSLDTQYF. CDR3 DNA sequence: TGCAGTGCTAGAGATCCTTCTCTTGATACGCAGTATTTT.

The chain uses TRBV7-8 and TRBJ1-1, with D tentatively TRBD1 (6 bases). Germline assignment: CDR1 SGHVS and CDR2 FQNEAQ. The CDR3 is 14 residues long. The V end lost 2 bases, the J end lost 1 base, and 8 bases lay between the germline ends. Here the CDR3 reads CASSLLTGNTEAFF. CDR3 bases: TGTGCCAGCAGCTTATTGACAGGGAACACTGAAGCTTTCTTT.

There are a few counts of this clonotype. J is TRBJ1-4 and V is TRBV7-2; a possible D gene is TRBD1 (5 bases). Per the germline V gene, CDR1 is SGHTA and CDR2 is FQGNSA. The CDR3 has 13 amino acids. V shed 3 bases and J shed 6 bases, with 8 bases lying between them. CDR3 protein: CASSLGTYEKLFF. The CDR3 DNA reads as TGTGCCAGCAGCTTGGGGACGTATGAAAAACTGTTTTTT. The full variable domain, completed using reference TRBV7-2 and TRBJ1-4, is GAGVSQSPSNKVTEKGKDVELRCDPISGHTALYWYRQSLGQGLEFLIYFQGNSAPDKSGLPSDRFSAERTGGSVSTLTIQRTQQEDSAVYLCASSLGTYEKLFFGSGTQLSVL.

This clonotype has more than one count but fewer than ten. The CDR3 here is CASSVGVHYEQYF. The CDR3 DNA sequence: TGTGCCAGCAGCGTAGGAGTCCACTACGAGCAGTACTTC. V is TRBV9 and J is TRBJ2-7; D is unresolved. The length of the CDR3 is 13 residues. CDR1 and CDR2 from the germline V gene are SGDLS and YYNGEE. Trimming shortened V by 0 bases and J by 3 bases, and 7 bases separated the two germline ends.

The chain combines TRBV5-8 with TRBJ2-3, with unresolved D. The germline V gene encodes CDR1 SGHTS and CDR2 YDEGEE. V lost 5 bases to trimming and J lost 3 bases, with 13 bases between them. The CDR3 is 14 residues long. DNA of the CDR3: TGTGCCAGCAGACCAGGCTGGGGTACAGATACGCAGTATTTT. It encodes CASRPGWGTDTQYF.

The CDR3, as DNA: TGTGCCATCAGTGAGGGTCGCAGGTCCTCTCCGGTTAATTCACCCCTCCACTTT. Translation: CAISEGRRSSPVNSPLHF. The chain joins TRBV10-3 to TRBJ1-6; D unresolved. Germline CDR1 is ENHRY and CDR2 is SYGVKD. The CDR3 is 18 residues long. Trimming removed 2 bases from V and 6 bases from J, with 20 bases in between.

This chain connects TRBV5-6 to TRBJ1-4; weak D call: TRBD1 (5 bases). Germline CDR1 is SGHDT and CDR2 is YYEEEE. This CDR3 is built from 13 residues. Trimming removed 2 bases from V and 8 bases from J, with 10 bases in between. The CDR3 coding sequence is TGTGCCAGCAGCTTAGGGGTTACGGAAAAACTGTTTTTT. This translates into CASSLGVTEKLFF.

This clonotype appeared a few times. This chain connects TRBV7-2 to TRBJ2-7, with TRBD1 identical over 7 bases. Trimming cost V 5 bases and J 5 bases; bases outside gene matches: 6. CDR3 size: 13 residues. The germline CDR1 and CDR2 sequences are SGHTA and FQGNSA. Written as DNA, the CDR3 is TGTGCCAGCAGCAACCGACAGGGAAACGAGCAGTACTTC. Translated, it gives CASSNRQGNEQYF.

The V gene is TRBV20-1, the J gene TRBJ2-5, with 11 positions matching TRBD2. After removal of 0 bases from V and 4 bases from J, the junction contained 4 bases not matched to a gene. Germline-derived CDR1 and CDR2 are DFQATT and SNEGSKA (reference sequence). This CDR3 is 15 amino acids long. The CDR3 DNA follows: TGCAGTGCTAGAGATAGCGGGGGGGCCGGAGAGACCCAGTACTTC. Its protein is CSARDSGGAGETQYF.

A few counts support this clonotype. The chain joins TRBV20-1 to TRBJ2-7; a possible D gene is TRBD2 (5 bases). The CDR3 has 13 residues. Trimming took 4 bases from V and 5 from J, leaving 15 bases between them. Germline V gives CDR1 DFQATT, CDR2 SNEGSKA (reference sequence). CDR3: CSAKSAVLDEQYF. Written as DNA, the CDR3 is TGCAGTGCTAAATCAGCGGTTTTGGACGAGCAGTACTTC.

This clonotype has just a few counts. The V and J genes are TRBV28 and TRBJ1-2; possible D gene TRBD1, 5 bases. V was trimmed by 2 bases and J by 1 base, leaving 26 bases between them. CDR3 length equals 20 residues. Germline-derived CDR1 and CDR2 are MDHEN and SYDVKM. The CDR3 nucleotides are TGTGCCAGCAGTTTAGGTCCCCGGGGCTTGGGCAGCCTTGATAACTATGGCTACACCTTC. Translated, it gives CASSLGPRGLGSLDNYGYTF.

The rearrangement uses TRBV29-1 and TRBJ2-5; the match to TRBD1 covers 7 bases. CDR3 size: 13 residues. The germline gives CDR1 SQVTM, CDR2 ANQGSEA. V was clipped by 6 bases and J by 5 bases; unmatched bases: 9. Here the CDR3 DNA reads TGCAGCGTATCAGGGGGTCCAGGGGAGACCCAGTACTTC. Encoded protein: CSVSGGPGETQYF. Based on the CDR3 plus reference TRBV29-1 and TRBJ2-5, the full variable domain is SAVISQKPSRDICQRGTSLTIQCQVDSQVTMMFWYRQQPGQSLTLIATANQGSEATYESGFVIDKFPISRPNLTFSTLTVSNMSPEDSSIYLCSVSGGPGETQYFGPGTRLLVL.

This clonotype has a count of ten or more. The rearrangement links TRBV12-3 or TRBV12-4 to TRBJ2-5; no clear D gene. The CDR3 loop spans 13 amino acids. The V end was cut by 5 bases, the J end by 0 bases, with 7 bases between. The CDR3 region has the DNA TGTGCCAGCAGTATAAAGTACCAAGAGACCCAGTACTTC. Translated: CASSIKYQETQYF.

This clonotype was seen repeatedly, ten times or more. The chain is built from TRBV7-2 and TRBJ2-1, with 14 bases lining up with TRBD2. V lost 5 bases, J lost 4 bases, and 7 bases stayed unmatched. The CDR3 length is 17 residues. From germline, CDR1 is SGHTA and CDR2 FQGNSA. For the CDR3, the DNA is TGTGCCAGCAGCATAAGAGGGACTAGCGGGAGTTACAATGAGCAGTTCTTC. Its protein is CASSIRGTSGSYNEQFF.